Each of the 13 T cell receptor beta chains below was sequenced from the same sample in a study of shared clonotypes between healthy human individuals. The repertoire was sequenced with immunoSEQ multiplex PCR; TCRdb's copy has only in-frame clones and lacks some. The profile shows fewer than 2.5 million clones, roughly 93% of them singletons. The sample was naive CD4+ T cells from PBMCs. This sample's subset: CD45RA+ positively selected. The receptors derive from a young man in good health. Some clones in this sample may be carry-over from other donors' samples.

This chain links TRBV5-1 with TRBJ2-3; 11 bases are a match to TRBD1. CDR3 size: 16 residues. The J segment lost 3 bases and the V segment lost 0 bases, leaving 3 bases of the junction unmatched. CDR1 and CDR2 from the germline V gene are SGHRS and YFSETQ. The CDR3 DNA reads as TGCGCCAGCAGCTTGGGGACAGGGGGCAGAACAGATACGCAGTATTTT. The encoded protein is CASSLGTGGRTDTQYF.

This chain's CDR3 is CSVAAGTGAHEQYF. Here the CDR3 DNA reads TGCAGCGTTGCGGCCGGGACAGGGGCCCACGAGCAGTACTTC. The chain couples TRBV29-1 to TRBJ2-5; 10 bases align to TRBD1. The J call may be in error: the DNA end matches TRBJ2-7 better. From germline, CDR1 is SQVTM and CDR2 ANQGSEA. The length of the CDR3 is 14 residues.

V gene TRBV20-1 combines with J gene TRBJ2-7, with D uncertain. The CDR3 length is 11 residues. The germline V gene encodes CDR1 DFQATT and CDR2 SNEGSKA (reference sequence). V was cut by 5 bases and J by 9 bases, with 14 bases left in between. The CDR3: CSADGHTRQYF. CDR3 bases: TGCAGTGCTGATGGGCATACGAGGCAGTACTTC.

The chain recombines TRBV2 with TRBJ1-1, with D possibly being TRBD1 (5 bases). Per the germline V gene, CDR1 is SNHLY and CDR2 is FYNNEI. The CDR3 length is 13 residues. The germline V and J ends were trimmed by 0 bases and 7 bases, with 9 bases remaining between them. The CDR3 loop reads CASSEAGRGEAFF. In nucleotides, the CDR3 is TGTGCCAGCAGTGAAGCGGGAAGGGGTGAAGCTTTCTTT.

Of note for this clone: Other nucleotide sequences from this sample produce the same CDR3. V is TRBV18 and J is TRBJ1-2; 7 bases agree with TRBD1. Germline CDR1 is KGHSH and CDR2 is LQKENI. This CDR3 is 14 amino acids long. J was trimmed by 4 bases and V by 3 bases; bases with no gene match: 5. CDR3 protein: CASSPNRGGYGYTF. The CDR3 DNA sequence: TGTGCCAGCTCACCCAACAGGGGCGGCTATGGCTACACCTTC.

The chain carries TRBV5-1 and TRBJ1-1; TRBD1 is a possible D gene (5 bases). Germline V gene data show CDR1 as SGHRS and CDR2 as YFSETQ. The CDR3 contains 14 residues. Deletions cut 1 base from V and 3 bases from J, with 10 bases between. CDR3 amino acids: CASSLFREDTEAFF. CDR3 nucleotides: TGCGCCAGCAGCTTGTTCAGGGAGGACACTGAAGCTTTCTTT.

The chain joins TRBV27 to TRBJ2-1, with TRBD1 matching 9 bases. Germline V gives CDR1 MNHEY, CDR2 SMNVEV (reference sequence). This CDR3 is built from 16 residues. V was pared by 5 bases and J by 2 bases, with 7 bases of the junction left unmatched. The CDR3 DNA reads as TGTGCCAGCAGTGGGTACGGACAGGGGACCTACAATGAGCAGTTCTTC. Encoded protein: CASSGYGQGTYNEQFF.

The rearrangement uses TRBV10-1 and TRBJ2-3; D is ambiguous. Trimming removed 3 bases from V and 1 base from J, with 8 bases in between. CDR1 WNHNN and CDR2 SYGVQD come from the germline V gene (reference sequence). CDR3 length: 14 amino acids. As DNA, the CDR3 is TGCGCCAGCAGTGAAGGCCAGGGCACAGATACGCAGTATTTT. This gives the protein CASSEGQGTDTQYF.

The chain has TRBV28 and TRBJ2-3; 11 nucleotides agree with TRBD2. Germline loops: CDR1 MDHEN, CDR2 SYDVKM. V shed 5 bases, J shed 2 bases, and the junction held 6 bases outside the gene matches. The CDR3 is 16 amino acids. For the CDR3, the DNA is TGTGCCAGCAGTCCCTCTAGCGGGAGGTTCACAGATACGCAGTATTTT. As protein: CASSPSSGRFTDTQYF.

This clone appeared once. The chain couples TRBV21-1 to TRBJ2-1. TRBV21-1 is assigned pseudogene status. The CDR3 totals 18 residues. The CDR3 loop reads CASSKSCGTRTSDNEQFF. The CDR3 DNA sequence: TGTGCCAGCAGCAAATCTTGCGGGACAAGGACCTCCGACAATGAGCAGTTCTTC.

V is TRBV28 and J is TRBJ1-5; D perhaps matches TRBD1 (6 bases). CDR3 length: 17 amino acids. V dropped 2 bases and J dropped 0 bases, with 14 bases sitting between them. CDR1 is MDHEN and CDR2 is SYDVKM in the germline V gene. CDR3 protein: CASSLPGQLYSNQPQHF. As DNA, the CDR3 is TGTGCCAGCAGTTTACCTGGACAGTTATATAGCAATCAGCCCCAGCATTTT.

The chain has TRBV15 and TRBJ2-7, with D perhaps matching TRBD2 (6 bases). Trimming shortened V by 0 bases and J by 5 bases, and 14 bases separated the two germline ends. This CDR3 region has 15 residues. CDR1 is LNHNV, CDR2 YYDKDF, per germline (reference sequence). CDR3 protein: CATSRDGSGEDEQYF. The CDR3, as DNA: TGTGCCACCAGCAGAGATGGTTCGGGGGAGGACGAGCAGTACTTC.

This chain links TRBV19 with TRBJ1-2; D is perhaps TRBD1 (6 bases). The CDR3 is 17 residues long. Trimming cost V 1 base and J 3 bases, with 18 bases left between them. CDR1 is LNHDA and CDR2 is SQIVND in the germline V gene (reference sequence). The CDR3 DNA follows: TGTGCCAGTAGTATAGGCGACCGGGACACCGGGGACTATGGCTACACCTTC. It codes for CASSIGDRDTGDYGYTF.